This is a list of T cell receptor beta chains from one sample in a study of shared clonotypes between healthy human individuals. Only in-frame clones appear in the TCRdb table, and some are missing; sequencing was by immunoSEQ multiplex PCR. The repertoire holds 90,000 to 120,000 clones, with about 67% as singletons. The sample consisted of memory CD8+ T cells sorted from blood. These receptors were taken from a woman between 25 and 40 years old in good health. Each CDR3 is given with its conserved first and last residue. The D gene is left open where the match is weak. Expanded clones are given a class, and other clones once, few, many or no size at all.

d_gene	v_gene	abundance	j_gene	CDR3aa	CDR3nt
-	TRBV14	once	TRBJ1-2	CASSQGPSYGYTF	TGTGCCAGCAGCCAGGGACCCAGTTATGGCTACACCTTC
-	TRBV27	-	TRBJ2-7	CASPRTEPYEQYF	TGTGCCAGTCCACGGACGGAGCCCTACGAGCAGTACTTC
-	TRBV7-9	-	TRBJ2-5	CASRQPGGLETQYF	TGTGCCAGCAGACAACCAGGGGGGCTAGAGACCCAGTACTTC
-	TRBV4-2	many	TRBJ1-5	CASSQERGVQPQHF	TGTGCCAGCAGCCAAGAGAGGGGGGTTCAGCCCCAGCATTTT
TRBD1	TRBV28	-	TRBJ1-1	CASRGQGGTEAFF	TGTGCCAGCAGGGGACAGGGAGGCACTGAAGCTTTCTTT
-	TRBV5-1	-	TRBJ2-7	CASSLAGELTYEQYF	TGCGCCAGCAGCTTGGCAGGGGAGTTAACCTACGAGCAGTACTTC
-	TRBV19	-	TRBJ1-2	CASSTGAPVYGYTF	TGTGCCAGTAGTACGGGGGCGCCGGTCTATGGCTACACCTTC
-	TRBV6-5	few	TRBJ2-1	CASSYVGQYNEQFF	TGTGCCAGCAGTTACGTAGGACAGTACAATGAGCAGTTCTTC
-	TRBV5-6	-	TRBJ1-2	CASSLGKDGYTF	TGTGCCAGCAGCTTGGGGAAGGATGGCTACACCTTC
-	TRBV27	-	TRBJ2-4	CASASNLAKNIQYF	TGTGCCAGCGCTTCGAACTTAGCCAAAAACATTCAGTACTTC
-	TRBV7-6	once	TRBJ2-3	CASSSEPRADTQYF	TGTGCCAGCAGCTCGGAGCCTCGGGCGGATACGCAGTATTTT
-	TRBV10-3	-	TRBJ2-7	CAISVLGSYHEQYF	TGTGCCATCAGTGTTCTCGGGAGTTACCACGAGCAGTACTTC
-	TRBV29-1	-	TRBJ1-2	CSVDPFPDVINYGYTF	TGCAGCGTTGATCCCTTTCCGGATGTAATTAACTATGGCTACACCTTC
-	TRBV5-1	once	TRBJ2-5	CASSLEGFRVWETQYF	TGCGCCAGCAGCTTGGAGGGATTTCGGGTTTGGGAGACCCAGTACTTC
-	TRBV7-6	-	TRBJ2-1	CASSSGTELLNEQFF	TGTGCCAGCAGCTCCGGGACTGAGCTTCTCAATGAGCAGTTCTTC
-	TRBV2	many	TRBJ1-1	CASSEMPNTEAFF	TGTGCCAGCAGTGAAATGCCAAACACTGAAGCTTTCTTT
TRBD2	TRBV27	-	TRBJ2-7	CASTPGSSGRSHEQYF	TGTGCCAGCACCCCCGGCTCTAGCGGGAGGTCCCACGAGCAGTACTTC
TRBD2	TRBV6-4	medium-sized	TRBJ2-3	CASSGTSATDTQYF	TGTGCCAGCAGTGGGACTAGCGCCACAGATACGCAGTATTTT
-	TRBV12-5	-	TRBJ2-3	CASGLVLGEGTDTQYF	TGTGCTAGTGGTTTGGTACTTGGGGAGGGCACAGATACGCAGTATTTT
TRBD1	TRBV15	-	TRBJ2-7	CATSRVTGGTTSYEQYF	TGTGCCACCAGCAGAGTAACAGGGGGGACAACATCCTACGAGCAGTACTTC